This entry describes one TCR beta chain. Its target is not known. Profiled with immunoSEQ multiplex PCR; TCRdb holds only in-frame clones, not every one. This sample yields 50,000 or so clones, of which 86% are seen a single time; about 0.88% belongs to the top ten. This sample is drawn from a study of OX40 agonist ivuxolimab in advanced cancers. Overall study results and limits: Which antigen the expanded peripheral T cells recognized is unknown. Average numbers of expanded clones were greater in CD8+ T cells than in CD4+.

The clonotype originates from an adult with an advanced solid tumor such as melanoma, head and neck, liver or kidney cancer. The sample here was CD4+ or CD8+ T cells sorted from blood, taken in a trial of the OX40 agonist ivuxolimab.

CDR3 region: CASTPTGGAYEQYF. The CDR3 nucleotides are TGTGCCAGCACCCCTACAGGGGGGGCCTACGAGCAGTACTTC. This chain links TRBV18 with TRBJ2-7; TRBD1 might be the D (8 bases). The germline gives CDR1 KGHSH, CDR2 LQKENI. The V end lost 8 bases, the J end lost 2 bases, and 16 bases lay between the germline ends. This CDR3 has 14 amino acids.